The clone carrying this T cell receptor beta chain was observed a handful of times. This sample stems from a study of T cell responses to AZD1222 COVID-19 vaccine. Sequenced by immunoSEQ multiplex PCR; TCRdb stores in-frame clones only, minus some. Among 70,000 to 95,000 clones, approximately 80% were seen once, and the ten largest hold around 20%. V trimming: 4 bases; J trimming: 4 bases; junction bases outside the gene matches: 5. This CDR3 has 14 residues. Germline V gene sequence: CDR1 KGHDR, CDR2 SFDVKD. The chain is built from TRBV24-1 and TRBJ1-2; 7 bases fit TRBD1. The source was peripheral blood, collected on day 0 of AZD1222 vaccination. This clonotype was sampled from an adult in good health. The DNA of the CDR3 is TGTGCCACCAGTGACCAAGACAGGGCCTATGGCTACACCTTC. Its protein product is CATSDQDRAYGYTF.